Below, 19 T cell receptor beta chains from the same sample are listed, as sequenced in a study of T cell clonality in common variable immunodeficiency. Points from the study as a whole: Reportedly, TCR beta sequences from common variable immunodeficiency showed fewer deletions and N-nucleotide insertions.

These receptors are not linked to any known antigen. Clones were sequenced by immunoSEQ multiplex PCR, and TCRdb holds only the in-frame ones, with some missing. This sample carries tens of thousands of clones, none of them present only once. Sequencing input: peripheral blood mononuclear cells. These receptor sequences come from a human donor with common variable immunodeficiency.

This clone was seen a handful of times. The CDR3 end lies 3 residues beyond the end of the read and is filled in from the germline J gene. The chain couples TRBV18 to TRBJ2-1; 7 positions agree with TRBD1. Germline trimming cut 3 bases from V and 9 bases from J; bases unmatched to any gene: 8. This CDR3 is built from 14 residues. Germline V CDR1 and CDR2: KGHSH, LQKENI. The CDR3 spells CASSPGQRASEQFF. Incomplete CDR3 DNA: TGTGCCAGCTCACCGGGACAGCGAGCAAGTGAG.

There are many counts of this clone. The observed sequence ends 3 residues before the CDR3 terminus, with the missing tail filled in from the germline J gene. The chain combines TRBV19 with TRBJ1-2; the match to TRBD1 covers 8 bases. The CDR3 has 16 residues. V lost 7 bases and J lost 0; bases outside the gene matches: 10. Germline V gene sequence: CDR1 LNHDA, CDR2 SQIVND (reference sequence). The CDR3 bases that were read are TGTGCCAGTACCCTAACTACAGGGGGATCTAACTATGGC. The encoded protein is CASTLTTGGSNYG. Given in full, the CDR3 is CASTLTTGGSNYGYTF.

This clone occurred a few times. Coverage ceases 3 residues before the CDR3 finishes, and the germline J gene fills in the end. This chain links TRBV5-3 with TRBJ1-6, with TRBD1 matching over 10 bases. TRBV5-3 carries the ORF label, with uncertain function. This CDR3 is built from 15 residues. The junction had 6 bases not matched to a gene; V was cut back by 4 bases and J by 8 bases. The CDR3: CARSGDRGLHSPLHF. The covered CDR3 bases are TGTGCCAGAAGCGGGGACAGGGGATTGCATTCACCC.

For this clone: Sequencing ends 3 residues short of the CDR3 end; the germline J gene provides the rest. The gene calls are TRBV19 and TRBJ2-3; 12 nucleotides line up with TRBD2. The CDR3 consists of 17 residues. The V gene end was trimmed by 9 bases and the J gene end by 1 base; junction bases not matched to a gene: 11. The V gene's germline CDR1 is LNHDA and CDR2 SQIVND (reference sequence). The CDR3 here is CASGTSGFAGGTDTQYF. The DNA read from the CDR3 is TGTGCCAGCGGGACTAGCGGGTTTGCCGGAGGCACAGATACG.

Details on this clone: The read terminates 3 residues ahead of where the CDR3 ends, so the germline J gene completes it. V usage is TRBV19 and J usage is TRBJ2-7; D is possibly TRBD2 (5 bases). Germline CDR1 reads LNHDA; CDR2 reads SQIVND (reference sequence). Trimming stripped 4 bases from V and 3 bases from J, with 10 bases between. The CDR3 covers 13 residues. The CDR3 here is CASSNRGNYEQYF. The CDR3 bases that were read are TGTGCCAGTAGTAATCGGGGTAACTACGAG.

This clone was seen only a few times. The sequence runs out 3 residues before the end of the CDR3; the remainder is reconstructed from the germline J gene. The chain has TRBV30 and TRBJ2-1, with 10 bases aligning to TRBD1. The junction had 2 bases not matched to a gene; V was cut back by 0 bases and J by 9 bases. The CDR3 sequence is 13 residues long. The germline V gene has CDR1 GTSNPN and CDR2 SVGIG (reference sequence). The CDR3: CAWSVGTGVEQFF. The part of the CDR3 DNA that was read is TGTGCCTGGAGTGTAGGGACAGGGGTTGAG.

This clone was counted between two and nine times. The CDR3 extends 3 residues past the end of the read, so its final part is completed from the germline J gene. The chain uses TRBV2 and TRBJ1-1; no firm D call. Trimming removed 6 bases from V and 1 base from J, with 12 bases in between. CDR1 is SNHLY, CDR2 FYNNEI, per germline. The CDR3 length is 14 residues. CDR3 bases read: TGTGCCAGCAGGGACTTGGAAGCGAACACTGAA. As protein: CASRDLEANTE. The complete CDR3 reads CASRDLEANTEAFF.

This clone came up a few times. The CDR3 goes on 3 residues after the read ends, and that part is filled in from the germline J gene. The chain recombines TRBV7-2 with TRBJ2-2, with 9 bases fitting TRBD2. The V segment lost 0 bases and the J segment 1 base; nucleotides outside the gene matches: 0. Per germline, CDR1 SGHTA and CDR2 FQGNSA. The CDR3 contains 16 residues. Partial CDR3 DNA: TGTGCCAGCAGCTTAGCTAGCGGGAGGAACACCGGGGAG. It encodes CASSLASGRNTGE. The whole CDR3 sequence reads CASSLASGRNTGELFF. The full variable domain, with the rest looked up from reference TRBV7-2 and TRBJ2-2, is GAGVSQSPSNKVTEKGKDVELRCDPISGHTALYWYRQSLGQGLEFLIYFQGNSAPDKSGLPSDRFSAERTGGSVSTLTIQRTQQEDSAVYLCASSLASGRNTGELFFGEGSRLTVL.

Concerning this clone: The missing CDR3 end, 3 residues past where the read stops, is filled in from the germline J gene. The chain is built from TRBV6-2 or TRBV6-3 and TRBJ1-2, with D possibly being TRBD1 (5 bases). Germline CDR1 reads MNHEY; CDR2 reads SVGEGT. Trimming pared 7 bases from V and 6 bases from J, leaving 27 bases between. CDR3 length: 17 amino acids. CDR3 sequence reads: CASTLIPGRLRRDGYTF. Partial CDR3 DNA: TGTGCCAGCACCCTTATCCCAGGGAGGCTGAGGAGGGATGGC.

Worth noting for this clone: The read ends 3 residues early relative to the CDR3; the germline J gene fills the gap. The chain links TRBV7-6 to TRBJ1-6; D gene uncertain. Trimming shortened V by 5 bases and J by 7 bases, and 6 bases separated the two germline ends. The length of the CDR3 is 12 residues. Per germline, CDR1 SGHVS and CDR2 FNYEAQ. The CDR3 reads CASSLQNSPLHF. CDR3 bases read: TGTGCCAGCAGCCTACAGAATTCACCC.

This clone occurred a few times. Incomplete CDR3 DNA: TGTGCCAGCAGCTTTTATGGTTCTGGGGCCGAGACC. It translates to CASSFYGSGAET. The whole CDR3 region reads CASSFYGSGAETQYF. This chain joins TRBV7-2 and TRBJ2-5, with D possibly TRBD1 on 5 matching bases. The read falls 3 residues short of the CDR3 end, and the missing part is taken from the germline J gene. Trimming stripped 3 bases from V and 5 bases from J, with 16 bases between. The CDR3 runs to 15 residues. Germline lookup yields CDR1 SGHTA and CDR2 FQGNSA. The entire variable domain, with the rest obtained from reference TRBV7-2 and TRBJ2-5, is as follows: GAGVSQSPSNKVTEKGKDVELRCDPISGHTALYWYRQSLGQGLEFLIYFQGNSAPDKSGLPSDRFSAERTGGSVSTLTIQRTQQEDSAVYLCASSFYGSGAETQYFGPGTRLLVL.

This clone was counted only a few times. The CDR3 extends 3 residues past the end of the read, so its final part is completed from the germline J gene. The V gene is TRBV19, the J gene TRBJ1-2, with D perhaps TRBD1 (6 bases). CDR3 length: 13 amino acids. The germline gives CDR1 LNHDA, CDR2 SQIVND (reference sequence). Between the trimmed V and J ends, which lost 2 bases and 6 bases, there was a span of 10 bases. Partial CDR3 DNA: TGTGCCAGTAGTATAAACAGGGTGCATGGC. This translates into CASSINRVHG. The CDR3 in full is CASSINRVHGYTF.

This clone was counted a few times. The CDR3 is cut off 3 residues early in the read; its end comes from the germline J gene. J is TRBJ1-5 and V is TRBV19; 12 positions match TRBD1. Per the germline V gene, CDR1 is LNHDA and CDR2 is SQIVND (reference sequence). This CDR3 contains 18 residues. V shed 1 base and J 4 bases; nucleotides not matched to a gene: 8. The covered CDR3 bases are TGTGCCAGTAGTATAGGGAGGGACAGGGGGCTTGGAAATCAGCCC. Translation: CASSIGRDRGLGNQP. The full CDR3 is CASSIGRDRGLGNQPQHF.

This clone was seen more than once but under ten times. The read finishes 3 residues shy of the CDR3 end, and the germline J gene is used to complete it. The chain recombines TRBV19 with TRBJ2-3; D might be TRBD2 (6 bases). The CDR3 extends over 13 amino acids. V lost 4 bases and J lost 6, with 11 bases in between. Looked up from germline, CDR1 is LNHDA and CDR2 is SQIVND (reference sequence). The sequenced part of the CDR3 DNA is TGTGCCAGTAGTAGTCAGGGAGGCGATACG. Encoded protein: CASSSQGGDT. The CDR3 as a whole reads CASSSQGGDTQYF.

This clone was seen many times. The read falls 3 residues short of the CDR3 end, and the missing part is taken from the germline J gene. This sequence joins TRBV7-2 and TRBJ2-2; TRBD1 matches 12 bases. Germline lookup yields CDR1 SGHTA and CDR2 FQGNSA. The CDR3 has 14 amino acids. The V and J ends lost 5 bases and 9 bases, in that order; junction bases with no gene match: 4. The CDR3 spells CASSVGTGGRELFF. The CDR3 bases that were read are TGTGCCAGCAGCGTCGGGACAGGGGGCAGGGAG. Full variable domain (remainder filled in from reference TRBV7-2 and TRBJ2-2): GAGVSQSPSNKVTEKGKDVELRCDPISGHTALYWYRQSLGQGLEFLIYFQGNSAPDKSGLPSDRFSAERTGGSVSTLTIQRTQQEDSAVYLCASSVGTGGRELFFGEGSRLTVL.

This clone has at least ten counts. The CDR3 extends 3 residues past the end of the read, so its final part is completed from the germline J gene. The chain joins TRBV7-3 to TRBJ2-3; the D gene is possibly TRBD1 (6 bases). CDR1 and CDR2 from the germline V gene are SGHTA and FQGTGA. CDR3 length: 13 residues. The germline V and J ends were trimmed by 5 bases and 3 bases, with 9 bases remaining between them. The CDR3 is CASSTTGTDTQYF. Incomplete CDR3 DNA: TGTGCCAGCAGCACAACAGGGACAGATACG.

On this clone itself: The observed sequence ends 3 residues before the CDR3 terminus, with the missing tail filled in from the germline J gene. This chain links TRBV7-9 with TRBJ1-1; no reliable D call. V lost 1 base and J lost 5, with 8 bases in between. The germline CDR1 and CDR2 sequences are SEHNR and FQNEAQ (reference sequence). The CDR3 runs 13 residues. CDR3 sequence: CASSLEVSTEAFF. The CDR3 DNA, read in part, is TGTGCCAGCAGCTTAGAGGTCTCTACTGAA.

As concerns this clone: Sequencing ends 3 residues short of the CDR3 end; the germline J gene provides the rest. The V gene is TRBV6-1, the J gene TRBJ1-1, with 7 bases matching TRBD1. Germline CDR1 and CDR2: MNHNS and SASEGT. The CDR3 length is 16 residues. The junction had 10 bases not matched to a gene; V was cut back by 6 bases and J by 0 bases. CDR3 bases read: TGTGCCAGCAGCGAACTTTCGACAGGGTTGAACACTGAA. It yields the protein CASSELSTGLNTE. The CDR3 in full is CASSELSTGLNTEAFF.

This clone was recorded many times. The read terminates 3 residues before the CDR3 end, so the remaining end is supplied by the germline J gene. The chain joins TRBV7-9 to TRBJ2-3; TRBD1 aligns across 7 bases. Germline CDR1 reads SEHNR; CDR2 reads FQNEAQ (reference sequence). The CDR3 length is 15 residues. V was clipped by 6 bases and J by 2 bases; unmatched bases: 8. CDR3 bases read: TGTGCCAGCAGATCCGGGACAGCTAACACAGATACG. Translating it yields CASRSGTANTDT. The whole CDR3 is CASRSGTANTDTQYF.